This T cell receptor beta chain was found in a study of CD8+ T cells in alopecia areata (dated by TCRdb to between 2018 and 2020). Regarding the study in general: In both human patients and the C3H/HeJ mouse model, the study applied high-throughput TCRbeta sequencing to look at T cell clonal expansion in alopecia areata. Clonality in the scalp was compared among normal scalp (n=4), patchy alopecia areata scalp (n=8), and alopecia totalis/universalis scalp (n=8). immunoSEQ multiplex PCR using 35 Vbeta forward primers and 13 Jbeta reverse primers was used to amplify TCRbeta CDR3 regions. Scalp tissue and sorted CD4+ and CD8+ peripheral blood T cells from patchy and totalis/universalis alopecia areata patients and from healthy controls were covered by human TCRbeta sequencing. The RNA source kit depended on sample type: the PAXgene miRNA kit for fixed scalp, the miRNeasy kit for PBMCs, and the RNeasy kit for mouse skin. Study-wide findings and limitations: Shared TCR sequences between patients were less evident than in mice, which may be partly attributable to HLA diversity in the patient population. Compared with normal scalp, lesional scalp, particularly in alopecia totalis/universalis, had higher clonality and more expanded CD8+ clones, which suggests antigenic drive. Resident alphabeta T cells in normal human skin are also sequenced, complicating scalp TCR repertoire analysis, unlike mouse skin dominated by gammadelta T cells.

Library generation was performed with the immunoSEQ multiplex PCR assay. For TCR sequencing, RNA was extracted from every sample and reverse transcribed into cDNA to serve as template. First-strand cDNA was synthesized with SuperScript III using a 2:1 mix of oligo-dT and random hexamers. A synthetic immune receptor repertoire was used to measure amplification bias, and any remaining bias was corrected computationally. Per the source publication's procedure: Raw reads were preprocessed for error removal, and CDR3 was defined according to IMGT conventions as running from the conserved cysteine to phenylalanine. To get clonality, Shannon entropy was normalized by log2 of the number of productive unique TCRs and the result was subtracted from 1. CD4 or CD8 identity of scalp clones was inferred by cross-referencing scalp TCRbeta sequences with sorted blood CD4 and CD8 repertoires. The source is immuneACCESS, and TCRdb retained only in-frame sequences with V and J called. Part of the clones is not carried over; for the studies checked, unresolved V genes explain less than half of this, and the remainder is unexplained. V and J calls plus clone size are reproduced from that table; the DNA served to infer D and trimming. The sample has a few hundred thousand clones on record, about 56% of them singletons. The top ten clonotypes cover 4.9% of the sample.

After PBMCs were isolated by density centrifugation and stained for CD3, CD4 and CD8, a FACSAria was used to sort CD4+ and CD8+ T cells. Scalp biopsies and blood samples were provided by unaffected controls. Comments on this clone: There is no known antigen for this receptor. Base qualities are missing; no much larger clone stands one base away.

The clonotype comes from a human donor in good health. The sample comprised CD8+ T cells sorted from blood.

The CDR3 here reads CSAFGQTNGDEKLFF. The DNA reads as follows: TGCAGCGCCTTTGGACAGACTAACGGGGATGAAAAACTGTTTTTT. The sequence joins TRBV29-1 to TRBJ1-4; the D gene is perhaps TRBD1, on 6 matching bases. Trimming takes 7 bases from V and 6 bases from J, and the germline ends sit 21 bases apart. CDR1 SQVTM and CDR2 ANQGSEA were looked up in the germline V gene. Spanning cysteine to phenylalanine, the CDR3 consists of 15 amino acids. The only DNA kept is the CDR3, 45 bases in frame from the first base.